This TCR beta chain was identified in a study of blood T cell repertoires in COVID-19. Looking at the study overall: Collection of acute and convalescent COVID-19 samples took place in the United States, Italy and Spain.

The V end was cut by 4 bases, the J end by 1 base, with 19 bases between. The CDR3 runs to 17 residues. Germline CDR1 reads SGHDT; CDR2 reads YYEEEE. As processed by the authors: The authors estimated nucleated cell counts from reference gene primer amplification. The repertoire was sequenced with immunoSEQ multiplex PCR; TCRdb's copy has only in-frame clones and lacks some. V, J and clone size were drawn from that table, and D and trimming were deduced from the DNA. The sample lists 380,000 or so clones; 81% were seen once. The sample comprised peripheral blood. The receptor's source is a human donor with acute or convalescent COVID-19. The donor label of this sample is uncertain. The chain has TRBV5-6 and TRBJ2-3, with unresolved D. CDR3 loop: CASSQPEADDGTDTQYF. The CDR3 DNA is TGTGCCAGCAGCCAACCTGAGGCAGACGACGGCACAGATACGCAGTATTTT.